This T cell receptor beta chain stems from a study of blood T cell repertoires in COVID-19. TCRdb's table, derived via immunoSEQ multiplex PCR, lists solely in-frame clones and lacks some. The profile shows over 250,000 clones, 75% to 95% of them singletons. The sample was peripheral blood. This receptor was identified in a person in their late teens or twenties with COVID-19, enrolled during active disease.

DNA of the CDR3: TGTGCCAGCAGTTGGACAGGACCCTACGAGCAGTACTTC. It specifies CASSWTGPYEQYF. The chain links TRBV6-2 or TRBV6-3 to TRBJ2-7, with TRBD1 matching 7 bases. The CDR3 covers 13 residues. The V gene's germline CDR1 is MNHEY and CDR2 SVGEGT. The V gene end was trimmed by 4 bases and the J gene end by 2 bases; junction bases not matched to a gene: 2.